The present T cell receptor beta chain was sequenced within a study of blood T cell repertoires in COVID-19. The wider study: Specimens from acute and convalescent COVID-19 originated in the United States, Italy and Spain.

The method was immunoSEQ multiplex PCR; TCRdb's version includes in-frame clones alone and lacks a portion of them. The data show about 150,000 clones, approximately 80% seen once. This clone was counted a few times. This receptor was taken from a man in his sixties with acute or convalescent COVID-19. Sequenced material: peripheral blood.

The CDR3 region is CASSYSWGTHEAFF. In nucleotides, the CDR3 is TGTGCCAGCAGTTACAGTTGGGGCACCCATGAAGCTTTCTTT. The chain is built from TRBV6-5 and TRBJ1-1; perhaps TRBD1 as D (5 bases). Germline assignment: CDR1 MNHEY and CDR2 SVGAGI. V dropped 2 bases and J dropped 7 bases, with 14 bases sitting between them. There are 14 residues in the CDR3.